This record concerns one T cell receptor (beta chain) sequence. These data belong to a study of OX40 agonist ivuxolimab in advanced cancers. As for the study in general: Under the entry rules, prior anti-PD-1, anti-PD-L1 or anti-CTLA-4 therapy was allowed, and around 36% had some.

A history of autoimmune disease or systemic immunosuppression excluded patients. Germline V gene sequence: CDR1 MNHEY, CDR2 SMNVEV (reference sequence). J lost 4 bases, V lost 4 bases, and 8 bases had no gene match. CDR3 length: 16 amino acids. TCRdb keeps only in-frame clones here, not all; method: immunoSEQ multiplex PCR. Of over 30,000 clones listed, about 76% are singletons. The chain carries TRBV27 and TRBJ2-1; TRBD2 matches 9 bases. This TCR derives from an adult with an advanced solid tumor such as melanoma, head and neck, liver or kidney cancer. The specimen was CD4+ or CD8+ T cells sorted from blood, collected in a trial of the OX40 agonist ivuxolimab. The CDR3 region has the DNA TGTGCCAGCAGTTCCTACAGCGGGGGGTCTTACAATGAGCAGTTCTTC. Protein: CASSSYSGGSYNEQFF.